The sequence of this TCR beta chain was determined in a study of blood T cell repertoires in COVID-19. Study details: Specimens from acute and convalescent COVID-19 originated in the United States, Italy and Spain. Sources were T cells, B-cell-depleted T cells, or PBMCs; the material itself was cDNA or gDNA.

The CDR3 covers 15 residues. The germline V gene encodes CDR1 PRHDT and CDR2 FYEKMQ (reference sequence). The V end lost 2 bases, the J end lost 1 base, and 8 bases lay between the germline ends. In the original analysis: Reference gene primer amplification in the assay estimated nucleated cell counts. The data were produced by immunoSEQ multiplex PCR, yet TCRdb's version contains in-frame clones alone and is incomplete. That table gives V, J and clone size, and the DNA gave D and trimming. This sample has 200,000 to 250,000 clones, with around four fifths found just once. The chain recombines TRBV13 with TRBJ2-2, with a possible D match to TRBD1 (6 bases). Source material: peripheral blood. The clonotype was recovered from a woman aged 55-75 years with active or convalescent COVID-19. The CDR3 nucleotides are TGTGCCAGCAGCTTACCGGACAGGAACACCGGGGAGCTGTTTTTT. Amino acid sequence: CASSLPDRNTGELFF.